This passage covers 18 T cell receptor beta chains from one sample sequenced in a study of early T cells in non-severe SARS-CoV-2 infection. MiXCR, run by TCRdb on the 5' RACE reads, gives a single entry per CDR3 protein. The top ten hold around 0.58% of the sample, which has 85,000 to 90,000 distinct CDR3 sequences, around 15% seen once. Source material: whole blood. The receptors derive from an adult who was a healthcare worker with PCR-confirmed SARS-CoV-2 infection or an uninfected control (not recorded which).

The rearrangement joins TRBV4-1 to TRBJ2-1; D is perhaps TRBD1 (6 bases). Trimming stripped 2 bases from V and 2 bases from J, with 10 bases between. The CDR3 totals 15 residues. CDR1 is MGHRA and CDR2 is YSYEKL in the germline V gene. This CDR3 is CASSQSQGPYNEQFF. The CDR3 DNA is TGCGCCAGCAGCCAATCTCAGGGGCCCTACAATGAGCAGTTCTTC.

The V gene is TRBV24-1, the J gene TRBJ1-2, with D unresolved. Trimming left V 0 bases short and J 5 bases short, with 9 bases between. The CDR3 runs to 14 residues. Per germline, CDR1 KGHDR and CDR2 SFDVKD. Written as DNA, the CDR3 is TGTGCCACCAGTGATTTGGATGATTTTTATGGCTACACCTTC. It encodes CATSDLDDFYGYTF.

V is TRBV12-3 or TRBV12-4 and J is TRBJ1-1; D is ambiguous. Trimming took off 1 base at V and 6 bases at J, with 9 bases between the two ends. CDR3 size: 13 residues. The CDR3 bases are TGTGCCAGCAGTTTAGGGTTGTTGGCTGAAGCTTTCTTT. Encoded protein: CASSLGLLAEAFF.

This clonotype came up a few times. V usage is TRBV14 and J usage is TRBJ2-5; 7 bases map to TRBD1. After removal of 0 bases from V and 4 bases from J, the junction contained 8 bases not matched to a gene. Germline loops: CDR1 SGHDN, CDR2 FVKESK. CDR3 size: 16 residues. CDR3 sequence: CASSQDLGYRGETQYF. CDR3 coding DNA: TGTGCCAGCAGCCAAGATCTTGGCTACAGGGGAGAGACCCAGTACTTC.

V usage is TRBV7-7 and J usage is TRBJ2-3, with D uncertain. Germline-derived CDR1 and CDR2 are SSHAT and FNYEAQ (reference sequence). This CDR3 comprises 20 residues. With 7 bases removed from V and 4 bases from J, the gap between germline ends came to 33 bases. CDR3 protein: CASTSNLIIPGPKRPDTQYF. The CDR3, as DNA: TGTGCCAGCACCTCCAACTTAATTATCCCCGGGCCTAAACGCCCAGATACGCAGTATTTT.

This clonotype was detected a few times. The rearrangement joins TRBV18 to TRBJ2-5, with D hard to call. Germline V gene lookup returns CDR1 KGHSH and CDR2 LQKENI. CDR3 length: 14 amino acids. V dropped 0 bases and J dropped 5 bases, with 10 bases sitting between them. The CDR3 sequence is CASSPPEQMETQYF. The DNA for the CDR3 is TGTGCCAGCTCACCACCGGAGCAGATGGAGACCCAGTACTTC.

This chain links TRBV2 with TRBJ2-5, with D unresolved. This CDR3 has 11 amino acids. CDR1 and CDR2 from the germline V gene are SNHLY and FYNNEI. Trimming took off 3 bases at V and 5 bases at J, with 4 bases between the two ends. The CDR3 region has the DNA TGTGCCAGCAGTGAGAATGAGACCCAGTACTTC. Amino acid sequence: CASSENETQYF.

This clonotype occurred many times. V usage is TRBV12-3 or TRBV12-4 and J usage is TRBJ1-4; D ambiguous. This CDR3 spans 16 amino acids. The V end was cut by 4 bases, the J end by 0 bases, with 12 bases between. The CDR3 bases are TGTGCCAGCAGTTCTCTTGTCCTGTCAACTAATGAAAAACTGTTTTTT. Protein product: CASSSLVLSTNEKLFF.

CDR3 in DNA: TGCAGCGTCGGCCGACAGGGCAACTATGGCTACACCTTC. Its translation is CSVGRQGNYGYTF. V gene TRBV29-1 combines with J gene TRBJ1-2; TRBD1 matches 7 bases. This CDR3 contains 13 residues. The germline V gene has CDR1 SQVTM and CDR2 ANQGSEA. The V segment lost 6 bases and the J segment 2 bases; nucleotides outside the gene matches: 6.

This clonotype came up a few times. The V and J genes are TRBV29-1 and TRBJ2-2; 12 positions match TRBD1. Trimming at V came to 0 bases and at J to 8 bases, leaving 10 bases not matched to a gene. Looked up from germline, CDR1 is SQVTM and CDR2 is ANQGSEA. This CDR3 comprises 17 residues. In DNA form, the CDR3 reads TGCAGCGTTGAAGATCTTGGGACAGGGGGCGCGGCAGGGGAGCTGTTTTTT. Translation: CSVEDLGTGGAAGELFF.

This clonotype was recorded a few times. This rearrangement joins TRBV14 to TRBJ1-4, with TRBD1 identical over 8 bases. CDR3 length: 14 residues. In germline, CDR1 is SGHDN, CDR2 FVKESK. J was trimmed by 6 bases and V by 6 bases; bases with no gene match: 6. CDR3 region: CASRRAGGDEKLFF. CDR3 coding DNA: TGTGCCAGCAGACGCGCAGGGGGCGATGAAAAACTGTTTTTT.

This clonotype was found a few times. The chain links TRBV6-5 to TRBJ2-2; D gene uncertain. In germline, CDR1 is MNHEY, CDR2 SVGAGI. The ends were cut back, 8 bases at V and 5 bases at J, with 9 bases in the middle. CDR3 size: 12 residues. The CDR3 DNA reads TGTGCCAGCGGCGTCAGGACCGGGGAGCTGTTTTTT. It encodes CASGVRTGELFF.

The chain is built from TRBV2 and TRBJ2-3, with TRBD1 matching 7 bases. With 10 bases clipped from V and 1 base from J, the junction kept 8 bases outside the gene matches. The germline CDR1 and CDR2 sequences are SNHLY and FYNNEI. CDR3 length: 14 residues. CDR3: CATLNRGGTDTQYF. The DNA for the CDR3 is TGTGCCACCCTAAACAGGGGAGGCACAGATACGCAGTATTTT.

This clonotype has more than one count but fewer than ten. V and J are TRBV18 and TRBJ2-1; no firm D call. V was cut by 6 bases and J by 8 bases, with 8 bases left in between. Per the germline V gene, CDR1 is KGHSH and CDR2 is LQKENI. This CDR3 has 11 residues. This CDR3 reads CASSPLDEQFF. The CDR3 DNA is TGTGCCAGCTCCCCTTTGGATGAGCAGTTCTTC. The full variable domain, with the rest looked up from reference TRBV18 and TRBJ2-1, is NAGVMQNPRHLVRRRGQEARLRCSPMKGHSHVYWYRQLPEEGLKFMVYLQKENIIDESGMPKERFSAEFPKEGPSILRIQQVVRGDSAAYFCASSPLDEQFFGPGTRLTVL.

The chain employs TRBV10-2 and TRBJ2-5; 12 bases align to TRBD1. This CDR3 comprises 18 residues. In germline, CDR1 is WSHSY, CDR2 SAAADI. J was trimmed by 1 base and V by 8 bases; bases with no gene match: 14. CDR3: CASFRDRGPVPVQETQYF. CDR3 nucleotides: TGCGCCAGCTTCCGGGACAGGGGGCCAGTTCCGGTCCAAGAGACCCAGTACTTC.

This clonotype occurred a few times. The gene calls are TRBV21-1 and TRBJ2-7; whether TRBD2, the table's D call, matches the DNA was not checked. TRBV21-1 is classified as a pseudogene. CDR3 size: 15 residues. In DNA form, the CDR3 reads TGTGCCAGCAGCTTAACGTTGGAGGACGACTACGAGCAGTACGTC. This encodes CASSLTLEDDYEQYV.

This clonotype has a handful of counts. The chain employs TRBV2 and TRBJ1-6, with 7 bases aligning to TRBD1. The V and J ends lost 6 bases and 7 bases, in that order; junction bases with no gene match: 12. Germline V CDR1 and CDR2: SNHLY, FYNNEI. The CDR3 is made up of 16 amino acids. The CDR3: CASRLNRGVLNSPLHF. CDR3 nucleotides: TGTGCCAGCAGATTAAACAGGGGTGTATTGAATTCACCCCTCCACTTT.

Notes on this clonotype: A junction boundary mismatches the germline segment, possibly from a read error. The CDR3 DNA reads as TGTGCCAGCAGCCAATATTTGGGGGGTCAGACCCAGCATTTT. Its translation is CASSQYLGGQTQHF. The chain employs TRBV3-1 and TRBJ1-5; maybe TRBD1 (5 bases). There are 14 residues in the CDR3. The germline V gene encodes CDR1 LGHDT and CDR2 YNNKEL (reference sequence).